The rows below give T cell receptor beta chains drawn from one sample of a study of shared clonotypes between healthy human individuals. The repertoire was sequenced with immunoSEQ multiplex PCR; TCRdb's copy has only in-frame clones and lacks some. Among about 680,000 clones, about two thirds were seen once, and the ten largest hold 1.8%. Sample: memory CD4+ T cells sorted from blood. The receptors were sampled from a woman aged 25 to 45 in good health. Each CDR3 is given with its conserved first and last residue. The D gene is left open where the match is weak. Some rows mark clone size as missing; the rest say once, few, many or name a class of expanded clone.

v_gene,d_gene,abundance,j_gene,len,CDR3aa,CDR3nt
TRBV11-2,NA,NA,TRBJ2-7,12,CASRNPGREQYF,TGTGCCAGCAGAAACCCCGGGCGCGAGCAGTACTTC
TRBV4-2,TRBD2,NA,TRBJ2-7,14,CASSQAGTTYEQYF,TGTGCCAGCAGCCAAGCAGGGACTACCTACGAGCAGTACTTC
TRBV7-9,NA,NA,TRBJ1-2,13,CASSLSGGDGYTF,TGTGCCAGCAGCTTATCGGGTGGTGATGGCTACACCTTC
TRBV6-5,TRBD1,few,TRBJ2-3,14,CASSKNRGRDTQYF,TGTGCCAGCAGCAAAAACAGGGGTCGGGATACGCAGTATTTT
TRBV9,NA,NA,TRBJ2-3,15,CASSPTLGSTDTQYF,TGTGCCAGCAGCCCCACCCTGGGGAGCACAGATACGCAGTATTTT
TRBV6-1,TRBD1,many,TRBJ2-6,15,CASTDRGPGANVLTF,TGTGCCAGCACGGACAGGGGGCCTGGGGCCAACGTCCTGACTTTC
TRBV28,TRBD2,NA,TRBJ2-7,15,CASSSIRDYPYEQYF,TGTGCCAGCAGTTCGATCCGGGACTATCCCTACGAGCAGTACTTC
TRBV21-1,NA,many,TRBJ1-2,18,CASRQPGTEDLYPNGYTF,TGTGCCAGCAGACAACCCGGGACAGAGGACTTATATCCAAATGGCTACACCTTC
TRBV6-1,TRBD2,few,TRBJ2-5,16,CASSEVGLAGFETQYF,TGTGCCAGCAGTGAAGTGGGACTAGCGGGTTTTGAGACCCAGTACTTC
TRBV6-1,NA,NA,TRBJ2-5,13,CASSVAGAETQYF,TGTGCCAGCAGTGTTGCAGGAGCTGAGACCCAGTACTTC
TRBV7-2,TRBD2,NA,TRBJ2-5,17,CASSRLIPGLAPGPQYF,TGTGCCAGCAGCCGATTAATACCGGGACTAGCGCCCGGTCCCCAGTACTTC
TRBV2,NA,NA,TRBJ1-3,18,CASTPLGQGPNSGNTIYF,TGTGCCAGCACCCCCCTGGGGCAGGGACCGAACTCTGGAAACACCATATATTTT
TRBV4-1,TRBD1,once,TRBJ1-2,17,CASSQGRGQGARYGYTF,TGCGCCAGCAGCCAAGGTCGGGGTCAGGGGGCTCGCTATGGCTACACCTTC
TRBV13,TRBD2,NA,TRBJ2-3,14,CASTSGSWTDTQYF,TGTGCCAGCACTAGCGGGAGTTGGACAGATACGCAGTATTTT
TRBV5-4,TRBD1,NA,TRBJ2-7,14,CASSLRTGGGEQYF,TGTGCCAGCAGCTTGCGGACAGGGGGGGGCGAGCAGTACTTC
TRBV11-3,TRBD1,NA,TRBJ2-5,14,CASSDTGVGRTQYF,TGTGCCAGCAGCGACACAGGGGTGGGGAGGACCCAGTACTTC
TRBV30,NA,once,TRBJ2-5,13,CAWSKWGEAAQYF,TGTGCCTGGAGTAAGTGGGGGGAGGCGGCCCAGTACTTC
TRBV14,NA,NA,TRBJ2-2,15,CASREGTQNTGELFF,TGTGCCAGCAGGGAGGGGACTCAGAACACCGGGGAGCTGTTTTTT
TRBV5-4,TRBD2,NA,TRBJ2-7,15,CASSLQTSAYYEQYF,TGTGCCAGCAGCCTTCAGACTAGCGCATACTACGAGCAGTACTTC
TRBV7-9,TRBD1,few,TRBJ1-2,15,CASSMGDRENYGYTF,TGTGCCAGCAGCATGGGGGACAGGGAGAACTATGGCTACACCTTC
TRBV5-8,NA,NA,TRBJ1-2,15,CASSLRDLPNYGYTF,TGTGCCAGCAGCTTGCGGGACCTCCCTAACTATGGCTACACCTTC
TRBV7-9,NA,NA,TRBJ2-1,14,CASSLRMGFHEQFF,TGTGCCAGCAGCTTAAGGATGGGGTTCCATGAGCAGTTCTTC
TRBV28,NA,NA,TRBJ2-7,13,CASSLGGLYEQYF,TGTGCCAGCAGTTTAGGGGGGCTCTACGAGCAGTACTTC
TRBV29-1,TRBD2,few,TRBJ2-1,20,CSVEDRQGTSLAGLANEQFF,TGCAGCGTTGAAGATCGCCAGGGGACCTCCCTAGCGGGACTGGCCAATGAGCAGTTCTTC
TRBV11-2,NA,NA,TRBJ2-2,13,CASSPTNTGELFF,TGTGCCAGCAGCCCTACGAACACCGGGGAGCTGTTTTTT
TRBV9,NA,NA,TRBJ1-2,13,CASRTRASGGYTF,TGTGCCAGCAGAACAAGGGCCTCGGGTGGCTACACCTTC
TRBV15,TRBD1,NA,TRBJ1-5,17,CATSRTGTGGRNQPQHF,TGTGCCACCAGCAGAACCGGGACAGGGGGAAGGAATCAGCCCCAGCATTTT
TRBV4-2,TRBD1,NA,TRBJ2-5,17,CASSQDPDRGWYETQYF,TGTGCCAGCAGCCAAGACCCGGACAGGGGGTGGTATGAGACCCAGTACTTC
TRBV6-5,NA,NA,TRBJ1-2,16,CASSYLSTPSTYGYTF,TGTGCCAGCAGTTACTTGAGCACGCCTTCCACCTATGGCTACACCTTC
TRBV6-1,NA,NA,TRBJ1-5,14,CAGGRGGGNQPQHF,TGTGCCGGAGGCCGGGGCGGGGGCAATCAGCCCCAGCATTTT
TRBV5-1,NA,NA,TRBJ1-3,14,CASSWGTDGNTIYF,TGCGCCAGCAGCTGGGGGACGGATGGAAACACCATATATTTT
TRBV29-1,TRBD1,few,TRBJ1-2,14,CSVTGTGGFSGYTF,TGCAGCGTGACCGGGACAGGGGGCTTCTCTGGCTACACCTTC
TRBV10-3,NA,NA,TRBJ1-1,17,CAISGRGVRPMNTEAFF,TGTGCCATCAGTGGAAGAGGTGTCAGACCCATGAACACTGAAGCTTTCTTT
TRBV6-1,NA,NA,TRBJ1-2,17,CASSEVVFAGAGYGYTF,TGTGCCAGCAGTGAAGTAGTGTTTGCAGGAGCTGGCTATGGCTACACCTTC
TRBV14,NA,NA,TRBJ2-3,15,CASSPFRGSTDTQYF,TGTGCCAGCAGCCCCTTTCGGGGGAGCACAGATACGCAGTATTTT
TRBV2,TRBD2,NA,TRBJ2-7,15,CASILGLAGVGEQYF,TGTGCCAGCATCCTAGGACTAGCGGGAGTGGGCGAGCAGTACTTC
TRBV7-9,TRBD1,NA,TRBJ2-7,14,CASSPGTGDFEQYF,TGTGCCAGCAGTCCCGGGACAGGGGATTTCGAGCAGTACTTC
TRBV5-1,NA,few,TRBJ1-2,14,CASSLAQSLYGYTF,TGCGCCAGCAGCTTGGCCCAGAGTCTCTATGGCTACACCTTC
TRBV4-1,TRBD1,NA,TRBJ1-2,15,CASSQSTGLGYGYTF,TGCGCCAGCAGCCAATCGACAGGGTTAGGGTATGGCTACACCTTC
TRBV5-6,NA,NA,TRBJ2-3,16,CASSPPEDFRTDTQYF,TGTGCCAGCAGCCCCCCGGAGGACTTCCGCACAGATACGCAGTATTTT
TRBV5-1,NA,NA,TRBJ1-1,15,CASSLAGRINTEAFF,TGCGCCAGCAGCTTGGCCGGCCGCATAAACACTGAAGCTTTCTTT
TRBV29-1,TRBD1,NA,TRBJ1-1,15,CSVERDSARLGETFF,TGCAGCGTTGAGAGGGACAGCGCCCGGCTAGGTGAAACTTTCTTT
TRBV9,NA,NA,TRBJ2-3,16,CASSPGGAHITDTQYF,TGTGCCAGCAGCCCGGGTGGAGCGCATATAACAGATACGCAGTATTTT
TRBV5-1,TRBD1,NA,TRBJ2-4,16,CASSLGGTVTQNIQYF,TGCGCCAGCAGCTTGGGGGGGACAGTCACCCAAAACATTCAGTACTTC
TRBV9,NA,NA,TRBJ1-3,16,CASSVATDISGNTIYF,TGTGCCAGCAGCGTAGCTACGGATATCTCTGGAAACACCATATATTTT
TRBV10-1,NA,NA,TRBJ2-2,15,CASSEGQSNTGELFF,TGCGCCAGCAGTGAGGGACAATCGAACACCGGGGAGCTGTTTTTT
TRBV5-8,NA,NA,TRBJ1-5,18,CASSHISLYSDSNQPQHF,TGTGCCAGCAGCCATATTAGCCTTTACAGCGATAGCAATCAGCCCCAGCATTTT
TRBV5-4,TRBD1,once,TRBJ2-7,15,CASSHPGTVPREQYF,TGTGCCAGCAGCCATCCCGGGACAGTGCCTCGGGAGCAGTACTTC
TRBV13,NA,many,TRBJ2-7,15,CASSFITGSSYEQYF,TGTGCCAGCAGCTTTATAACCGGGAGCTCCTACGAGCAGTACTTC
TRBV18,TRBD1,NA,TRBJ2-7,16,CASSPPGQGSVYEQYF,TGTGCCAGCTCACCACCGGGACAGGGAAGCGTCTACGAGCAGTACTTC
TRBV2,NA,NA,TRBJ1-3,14,CASSGGGTGNTIYF,TGTGCCAGCAGTGGAGGCGGAACTGGAAACACCATATATTTT
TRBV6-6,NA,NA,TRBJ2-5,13,CASSWTAKETQYF,TGTGCCAGCAGCTGGACAGCCAAAGAGACCCAGTACTTC
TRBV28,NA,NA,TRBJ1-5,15,CASSLAGAHNQPQHF,TGTGCCAGCAGTTTGGCAGGGGCTCACAATCAGCCCCAGCATTTT
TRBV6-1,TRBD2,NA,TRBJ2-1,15,CASSGGASGYNEQFF,TGTGCCAGCAGTGGGGGGGCTAGCGGGTACAATGAGCAGTTCTTC
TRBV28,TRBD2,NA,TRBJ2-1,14,CASSQPGLALRQFF,TGTGCCAGCAGCCAACCGGGACTAGCTTTGCGGCAGTTCTTC